A single TCR beta chain is shown here with its context. Study processing details: Estimation of nucleated cell counts was performed using reference gene primer amplification. Repertoires were generated with immunoSEQ multiplex PCR, while TCRdb's copy carries only in-frame clones and drops some. The V and J calls and the clone size are those of that table, but D and trimming were determined from the DNA. The sample includes around 97,000 clones, around 80% of them seen just once. The data stem from a study of blood T cell repertoires in COVID-19. Across the whole study: Acute-phase and convalescent COVID-19 samples originated in the United States, Italy and Spain.

The CDR3 consists of 14 residues. CDR1 and CDR2 from the germline V gene are LGHDT and YNNKEL (reference sequence). The ends were cut back, 2 bases at V and 1 base at J, with 7 bases in the middle. J is TRBJ2-3 and V is TRBV3-1 (or the pseudogene TRBV3-2), with D perhaps matching TRBD2 (5 bases). Input material: peripheral blood. This clonotype originated in a man between 65 and 85 years old with acute or convalescent COVID-19. In DNA form, the CDR3 reads TGTGCCAGCAGCCAATCCGGGGGCACAGATACGCAGTATTTT. It specifies CASSQSGGTDTQYF.